These 16 T cell receptor beta chains share one sample of origin, sequenced in a study of T cell changes during pregnancy in multiple sclerosis (dated by TCRdb to between 2018 and 2021). Libraries came from the immunoSEQ multiplex PCR assay. TCRdb took this table from immuneACCESS and kept in-frame rearrangements with V and J called. Such tables lack part of the clones; where checked against another copy, unresolved V genes explain under half of the gap, and the rest is unexplained. The sample table lists about 80,000 clones, about 92% of them with a count of one. The top ten clonotypes cover about 1.5% of the sample. Here the sequenced sample was peripheral blood, taken before pregnancy. These receptors were collected from a female donor with multiple sclerosis, enrolled in a pregnancy study.

The gene calls are TRBV4-2 and TRBJ2-1; 7 positions match TRBD2. V trimming: 4 bases; J trimming: 0 bases; junction bases outside the gene matches: 3. Germline CDR1 and CDR2: LGHNA and YNFKEQ. The CDR3 spans 15 residues. CDR3 amino acids: CASSLTGGSYNEQFF. The CDR3 region has the DNA TGTGCCAGCAGCCTGACGGGGGGCTCCTACAATGAGCAGTTCTTC.

The chain uses TRBV27 and TRBJ2-1, with D maybe TRBD2 (5 bases). Per germline, CDR1 MNHEY and CDR2 SMNVEV (reference sequence). The CDR3 is 15 residues long. Deletions cut 0 bases from V and 6 bases from J, with 12 bases between. The CDR3: CASSLSTRGSNEQFF. The CDR3 DNA sequence: TGTGCCAGCAGTTTATCGACTCGGGGTTCCAATGAGCAGTTCTTC.

The J gene is TRBJ1-1, the V gene TRBV6-6; D is unresolved. The germline V gene has CDR1 MNHNY and CDR2 SVGAGI (reference sequence). The CDR3 contains 13 residues. Trimming removed 5 bases from V and 6 bases from J, with 13 bases in between. The chain's CDR3 is CASSAPEEPEAFF. In DNA form, the CDR3 reads TGTGCCAGCAGTGCCCCGGAGGAGCCTGAAGCTTTCTTT.

V gene TRBV7-9 combines with J gene TRBJ1-2, with TRBD1 identical over 7 bases. This CDR3 spans 14 amino acids. The germline V gene has CDR1 SEHNR and CDR2 FQNEAQ (reference sequence). V gave up 3 bases and J gave up 2 bases; unmatched junction bases: 3. The CDR3 DNA follows: TGTGCCAGCAGCTTCATGACAGGGAACTATGGCTACACCTTC. This encodes CASSFMTGNYGYTF.

The V and J genes are TRBV18 and TRBJ1-3, with 9 bases lining up with TRBD1. Germline loops: CDR1 KGHSH, CDR2 LQKENI. The CDR3 length is 15 residues. V shed 3 bases and J 5 bases; nucleotides not matched to a gene: 5. The CDR3 spells CASSPSTGGRNTIYF. The CDR3 DNA reads as TGTGCCAGCTCACCTTCGACAGGGGGAAGAAACACCATATATTTT.

The chain is built from TRBV6-5 and TRBJ1-2; 9 bases map to TRBD1. The CDR3 covers 14 residues. The germline V gene has CDR1 MNHEY and CDR2 SVGAGI. V trimming: 5 bases; J trimming: 7 bases; junction bases outside the gene matches: 8. The CDR3 region is CASSRDRAVVGYTF. The CDR3 DNA reads as TGTGCCAGCAGTAGGGACAGGGCCGTTGTTGGCTACACCTTC.

This clone showed up just a few times. This chain uses TRBV27 with TRBJ1-6; 7 nucleotides align to TRBD1. V lost 6 bases, J lost 10 bases, and 9 bases stayed unmatched. The CDR3 runs 14 residues. Germline CDR1 reads MNHEY; CDR2 reads SMNVEV (reference sequence). The CDR3: CASRPTGAQSPLHF. In nucleotides, the CDR3 is TGTGCCAGCAGGCCAACAGGGGCTCAATCACCCCTCCACTTT.

The chain carries TRBV10-2 and TRBJ2-2, with D possibly being TRBD2 (6 bases). Germline V gene sequence: CDR1 WSHSY, CDR2 SAAADI. V dropped 0 bases and J dropped 4 bases, with 15 bases sitting between them. The CDR3 length is 17 residues. The CDR3 region has the DNA TGCGCCAGCAGTGAGTCGGGTCTAGCGCTGAGCACCGGGGAGCTGTTTTTT. Translated, it gives CASSESGLALSTGELFF.

The J gene is TRBJ1-2, the V gene TRBV2; the D is unclear. The CDR3 covers 14 residues. V was pared by 3 bases and J by 1 base, with 9 bases between. Germline CDR1 is SNHLY and CDR2 is FYNNEI. DNA for the CDR3: TGTGCCAGCAGTGACGGGATGGATAACTATGGCTACACCTTC. This gives the protein CASSDGMDNYGYTF.

The J gene is TRBJ2-1, the V gene TRBV9, with 15 bases lining up with TRBD2. V lost 3 bases, J lost 9 bases, and 10 bases stayed unmatched. The CDR3 sequence is 17 residues long. Looked up from germline, CDR1 is SGDLS and CDR2 is YYNGEE. This CDR3 reads CASSAPAGLAGGAEQFF. As DNA, the CDR3 is TGTGCCAGCAGCGCCCCCGCGGGACTAGCGGGGGGTGCTGAGCAGTTCTTC.

This chain joins TRBV5-1 and TRBJ1-1; TRBD1 agrees at 8 bases. CDR1 SGHRS and CDR2 YFSETQ come from the germline V gene. This CDR3 region has 15 residues. Losses at the gene ends were 1 base for V and 5 bases for J; bases not matched to a gene: 7. The CDR3 here is CASSLSRGRRTEAFF. The DNA of the CDR3 is TGCGCCAGCAGCTTGTCCAGGGGGCGAAGGACTGAAGCTTTCTTT.

This clone appeared once. The chain links TRBV11-2 to TRBJ1-6, with 7 bases identical to TRBD1. J gave up 8 bases and V 4 bases, and 8 bases lay outside the gene matches. The CDR3 sequence is 15 residues long. In germline, CDR1 is SGHAT, CDR2 FQNNGV. CDR3 loop: CASSSPGQRYSPLHF. CDR3 nucleotide sequence: TGTGCCAGCAGCTCGCCGGGACAGCGATATTCACCCCTCCACTTT. The full variable domain, rest sourced from reference TRBV11-2 and TRBJ1-6, is EAGVAQSPRYKIIEKRQSVAFWCNPISGHATLYWYQQILGQGPKLLIQFQNNGVVDDSQLPKDRFSAERLKGVDSTLKIQPAKLEDSAVYLCASSSPGQRYSPLHFGNGTRLTVT.

The rearrangement links TRBV7-9 to TRBJ1-4, with TRBD1 matching over 7 bases. Trimming at V came to 5 bases and at J to 7 bases, leaving 1 base not matched to a gene. This CDR3 has 12 residues. Germline V lookup: CDR1 SEHNR, CDR2 FQNEAQ (reference sequence). The CDR3 loop reads CASSAGGEKLFF. In nucleotides, the CDR3 is TGTGCCAGCAGCGCAGGGGGTGAAAAACTGTTTTTT.

The rearrangement uses TRBV6-5 and TRBJ1-1, with D maybe TRBD1 (5 bases). The CDR3 spans 11 residues. CDR1 MNHEY and CDR2 SVGAGI come from the germline V gene. The V end lost 5 bases, the J end lost 4 bases, and 5 bases lay between the germline ends. This CDR3 is CASSTGTEAFF. CDR3 bases: TGTGCCAGCAGTACAGGCACTGAAGCTTTCTTT.

J is TRBJ2-2 and V is TRBV7-6, with 7 bases fitting TRBD1. This CDR3 comprises 16 residues. Germline V lookup: CDR1 SGHVS, CDR2 FNYEAQ. The V and J ends lost 1 base and 2 bases, in that order; junction bases with no gene match: 4. The CDR3 DNA reads TGTGCCAGCAGCTTAGAGTACAGGGGAAACACCGGGGAGCTGTTTTTT. It translates to CASSLEYRGNTGELFF.

The rearrangement links TRBV9 to TRBJ2-5; 7 bases line up with TRBD2. Germline V gene data show CDR1 as SGDLS and CDR2 as YYNGEE. The CDR3 extends over 15 amino acids. J gave up 5 bases and V 4 bases, and 11 bases lay outside the gene matches. CDR3 sequence reads: CASSQSGEAWETQYF. The CDR3 region has the DNA TGTGCCAGCAGCCAAAGCGGGGAGGCCTGGGAGACCCAGTACTTC. The full variable domain, its missing parts supplied by reference TRBV9 and TRBJ2-5, is DSGVTQTPKHLITATGQRVTLRCSPRSGDLSVYWYQQSLDQGLQFLIQYYNGEERAKGNILERFSAQQFPDLHSELNLSSLELGDSALYFCASSQSGEAWETQYFGPGTRLLVL.